Below, 6 T cell receptor beta chains from the same sample are listed, as sequenced in a study of cytomegalovirus exposure and HLA in healthy donors. PCR involved 60 Vbeta and 13 Jbeta primers. Assay: immunoSEQ multiplex PCR; the TCRdb copy retains only in-frame clones and omits some. The sample comprises fewer than 200,000 clones, roughly four fifths of which are singletons, and under 2% rests with the top ten. Sequencing was performed on PBMCs. The receptors were sampled from a woman aged 18-30 years in good health and CMV-seronegative.

The chain couples TRBV5-1 to TRBJ1-1; D is unresolved. Germline assignment: CDR1 SGHRS and CDR2 YFSETQ. Trimming cost V 4 bases and J 1 base, with 8 bases left between them. The CDR3 sequence is 13 residues long. CDR3 nucleotides: TGCGCCAGCAGCCCAGGCTCGAACACTGAAGCTTTCTTT. Protein product: CASSPGSNTEAFF.

This clone was detected only once. V and J are TRBV11-3 and TRBJ2-5, with TRBD1 identical over 7 bases. CDR1 and CDR2 from the germline V gene are SGHNT and YENEEA. The CDR3 sequence is 13 residues long. J gave up 4 bases and V 5 bases, and 4 bases lay outside the gene matches. This CDR3 reads CASSRHRGETQYF. The DNA for the CDR3 is TGTGCCAGCAGCCGTCACAGGGGAGAGACCCAGTACTTC.

The chain joins TRBV7-6 to TRBJ2-1; the D gene is possibly TRBD2 (6 bases). V shed 4 bases and J shed 4 bases, with 26 bases lying between them. Germline CDR1 is SGHVS and CDR2 is FNYEAQ. The CDR3 spans 19 residues. CDR3 DNA: TGTGCCAGCAGCTCGCGAGATGGCTTGGCGGGGTCCAGGTACAATGAGCAGTTCTTC. Translating it yields CASSSRDGLAGSRYNEQFF.

V usage is TRBV7-9 and J usage is TRBJ2-7, with TRBD2 identical over 9 bases. CDR3 length: 15 amino acids. The ends lost 2 bases at V and 4 bases at J; junction bases unmatched: 6. Per the germline V gene, CDR1 is SEHNR and CDR2 is FQNEAQ (reference sequence). CDR3 nucleotide sequence: TGTGCCAGCAGCTTATCCCGGACTAGCGAATACGAGCAGTACTTC. Translated: CASSLSRTSEYEQYF.

V is TRBV6-5 and J is TRBJ1-4; no definite D call. The CDR3 runs to 14 residues. The V end was cut by 2 bases, the J end by 6 bases, with 10 bases between. Germline V gives CDR1 MNHEY, CDR2 SVGAGI. The CDR3 DNA sequence: TGTGCCAGCAGTTACGACTCCGAGGATGAAAAACTGTTTTTT. It codes for CASSYDSEDEKLFF.

This clone was detected a few times. This chain connects TRBV7-8 to TRBJ2-1, with TRBD2 as a possible D gene (6 bases). The CDR3 extends over 16 amino acids. Germline V CDR1 and CDR2: SGHVS, FQNEAQ. The V gene lost 1 base and the J gene lost 6 bases, with 16 bases spanning the gap. The CDR3 DNA reads as TGTGCCAGCAGCTTAGTTCCCCGGCTAGCGATCAATGAGCAGTTCTTC. Its translation is CASSLVPRLAINEQFF.